These 25 T cell receptor beta chains share one sample of origin, sequenced in a study of blood T cell repertoires in COVID-19. Only in-frame clones appear in the TCRdb table, and some are missing; sequencing was by immunoSEQ multiplex PCR. The sample records about 81,000 clones, about 85% being singletons. The sample comprised peripheral blood. These receptor sequences come from a woman in her seventies with acute or convalescent COVID-19.

V usage is TRBV7-6 and J usage is TRBJ2-1, with 7 positions matching TRBD2. Trimming cost V 1 base and J 6 bases; bases outside gene matches: 6. The CDR3 is 15 residues long. Germline V gives CDR1 SGHVS, CDR2 FNYEAQ. The CDR3 nucleotides are TGTGCCAGCAGCTTAGGCGGGGGAGCCCTCAATGAGCAGTTCTTC. This encodes CASSLGGGALNEQFF.

The V call is TRBV5-1, the J call TRBJ2-3, with a weak D call TRBD2 (6 bases). This CDR3 spans 15 amino acids. Deletions cut 1 base from V and 4 bases from J, with 13 bases between. Germline assignment: CDR1 SGHRS and CDR2 YFSETQ. CDR3 in amino acids: CASSLTGVGPDTQYF. CDR3 DNA sequence: TGCGCCAGCAGCTTGACGGGAGTAGGGCCAGATACGCAGTATTTT. The full variable domain, in which reference TRBV5-1 and TRBJ2-3 provide the parts outside the CDR3, is KAGVTQTPRYLIKTRGQQVTLSCSPISGHRSVSWYQQTPGQGLQFLFEYFSETQRNKGNFPGRFSGRQFSNSRSEMNVSTLELGDSALYLCASSLTGVGPDTQYFGPGTRLTVL.

CDR3 DNA sequence: TGTGCCATCAGTGAGTTGAGGGGGTTTGGCTACACCTTC. This translates into CAISELRGFGYTF. V and J are TRBV10-3 and TRBJ1-2; D possibly corresponds to TRBD1 (6 bases). Germline assignment: CDR1 ENHRY and CDR2 SYGVKD. The ends were cut back, 1 base at V and 7 bases at J, with 10 bases in the middle. There are 13 residues in the CDR3.

V usage is TRBV3-1 (or the pseudogene TRBV3-2) and J usage is TRBJ2-3; 10 bases line up with TRBD1. The CDR3 consists of 16 residues. Germline CDR1 LGHDT, CDR2 YNNKEL (reference sequence). V dropped 1 base and J dropped 4; count of bases not matched to a gene: 5. The CDR3 here is CASSQVGQGIADTQYF. The CDR3 DNA reads TGTGCCAGCAGCCAAGTGGGACAGGGGATTGCAGATACGCAGTATTTT.

V usage is TRBV6-5 and J usage is TRBJ2-2; TRBD1 agrees at 8 bases. V was clipped by 6 bases and J by 5 bases; unmatched bases: 5. CDR3 length: 14 residues. Germline assignment: CDR1 MNHEY and CDR2 SVGAGI. The CDR3 sequence: CASRRQGKTGELFF. CDR3 nucleotides: TGTGCCAGCAGGAGACAGGGGAAAACCGGGGAGCTGTTTTTT.

The genes are TRBV9 and TRBJ2-1; TRBD2 is a possible D gene (5 bases). The length of the CDR3 is 13 residues. Germline CDR1 reads SGDLS; CDR2 reads YYNGEE. V was trimmed by 3 bases and J by 5 bases, leaving 9 bases between them. The CDR3 nucleotides read TGTGCCAGCAGCGCCCGAGGGAACAATGAGCAGTTCTTC. Encoded protein: CASSARGNNEQFF.

The table lists this clone with many counts. This CDR3 is CASSYSGVNTEAFF. The CDR3 DNA sequence: TGTGCCAGCAGTTATAGCGGCGTGAACACTGAAGCTTTCTTT. This rearrangement joins TRBV6-5 to TRBJ1-1; D call uncertain. Germline V gene data show CDR1 as MNHEY and CDR2 as SVGAGI. The CDR3 extends over 14 amino acids. The germline V and J ends were trimmed by 3 bases and 0 bases, with 8 bases remaining between them.

This chain links TRBV11-2 with TRBJ1-2; 8 nucleotides agree with TRBD1. CDR3 length: 16 residues. Germline CDR1 reads SGHAT; CDR2 reads FQNNGV. Germline trimming cut 0 bases from V and 2 bases from J; bases unmatched to any gene: 5. The CDR3 protein is CASSLEGGQGNYGYTF. CDR3 sequence (DNA): TGTGCCAGCAGCTTAGAGGGTGGACAGGGAAACTATGGCTACACCTTC.

This sequence joins TRBV2 and TRBJ1-4, with 10 nucleotides matching TRBD1. Germline V gene lookup returns CDR1 SNHLY and CDR2 FYNNEI. V lost 6 bases to trimming and J lost 5 bases; unmatched junction nucleotides: 3. The CDR3 covers 14 residues. The CDR3 bases are TGTGCCAGCAGGACAGGGGGCGCGAATGAAAAACTGTTTTTT. Translation gives CASRTGGANEKLFF.

The genes are TRBV5-4 and TRBJ2-5; 9 bases match TRBD1. Germline assignment: CDR1 SGHNT and CDR2 YYREEE (reference sequence). The CDR3 totals 17 residues. The V segment lost 4 bases and the J segment 7 bases; nucleotides outside the gene matches: 17. CDR3 residues: CASSGGTGLSSMGTQYF. Written as DNA, the CDR3 is TGTGCCAGCAGCGGAGGGACAGGGCTCTCTTCAATGGGGACCCAGTACTTC.

This sequence joins TRBV4-2 and TRBJ2-1; 10 bases match TRBD2. J lost 7 bases, V lost 0 bases, and 9 bases had no gene match. CDR3 length: 17 amino acids. Germline-derived CDR1 and CDR2 are LGHNA and YNFKEQ. In DNA form, the CDR3 reads TGTGCCAGCAGCCAAGATCTCCTAGCGGGGGCGGGGAATGAGCAGTTCTTC. Residues: CASSQDLLAGAGNEQFF.

The chain has TRBV5-6 and TRBJ2-2; D is unclear. V dropped 4 bases and J dropped 4 bases, with 14 bases sitting between them. This CDR3 has 15 amino acids. The germline V gene encodes CDR1 SGHDT and CDR2 YYEEEE. CDR3: CASSRDLDSTGELFF. The CDR3 DNA reads as TGTGCCAGCAGCCGAGACTTGGATTCCACCGGGGAGCTGTTTTTT.

This clone appeared a few times. The chain joins TRBV3-1 (or the pseudogene TRBV3-2) to TRBJ1-2, with D unresolved. Per the germline V gene, CDR1 is LGHDT and CDR2 is YNNKEL (reference sequence). The ends were cut back, 4 bases at V and 5 bases at J, with 14 bases in the middle. This CDR3 region has 14 residues. The CDR3: CASSPRTDLYGYTF. The CDR3 DNA reads as TGTGCCAGCAGCCCAAGGACTGATCTTTATGGCTACACCTTC.

The CDR3 spells CASRRTGGTEAFF. CDR3 DNA: TGTGCCAGCAGAAGAACAGGCGGCACTGAAGCTTTCTTT. The chain recombines TRBV6-5 with TRBJ1-1; TRBD1 might be the D (5 bases). With 6 bases removed from V and 4 bases from J, the gap between germline ends came to 12 bases. The length of the CDR3 is 13 residues. The germline V gene encodes CDR1 MNHEY and CDR2 SVGAGI.

The rearrangement uses TRBV7-8 and TRBJ2-2, with 8 positions matching TRBD2. Germline CDR1 is SGHVS and CDR2 is FQNEAQ. J lost 4 bases, V lost 4 bases, and 2 bases had no gene match. The CDR3 totals 14 residues. The DNA for the CDR3 is TGTGCCAGCAGCTCGGGACTAGGCACCGGGGAGCTGTTTTTT. Its translation is CASSSGLGTGELFF.

This clone appeared a single time. This chain uses TRBV5-1 with TRBJ1-2, with a weak D call TRBD1 (5 bases). The CDR3 consists of 12 residues. Trimming removed 4 bases from V and 6 bases from J, with 10 bases in between. Germline assignment: CDR1 SGHRS and CDR2 YFSETQ. CDR3 in amino acids: CASSPRQNGYTF. The CDR3 DNA reads as TGCGCCAGCAGCCCAAGACAGAATGGCTACACCTTC.

The rearrangement links TRBV5-1 to TRBJ2-5; TRBD1 matches 7 bases. CDR3 length equals 14 residues. With 4 bases clipped from V and 4 bases from J, the junction kept 7 bases outside the gene matches. In germline, CDR1 is SGHRS, CDR2 YFSETQ. The CDR3 nucleotides are TGCGCCAGCAGCGGCCTAGGGGGCGGAGAGACCCAGTACTTC. Amino acid sequence: CASSGLGGGETQYF.

The table lists this clone with a few counts. V gene TRBV12-3 or TRBV12-4 combines with J gene TRBJ1-2; no reliable D call. V gave up 5 bases and J gave up 4 bases, with 8 bases separating them. The CDR3 consists of 12 residues. The CDR3, as DNA: TGTGCCAGCAGTGCACTAGGCTATGGCTACACCTTC. Translated: CASSALGYGYTF.

V and J are TRBV27 and TRBJ1-2, with D maybe TRBD1 (5 bases). The germline V and J ends were trimmed by 3 bases and 1 base, with 15 bases remaining between them. Germline assignment: CDR1 MNHEY and CDR2 SMNVEV (reference sequence). The CDR3 sequence is 16 residues long. The CDR3 is CASSFAVRGLNYGYTF. The CDR3 DNA reads TGTGCCAGCAGTTTCGCCGTTAGGGGCCTTAACTATGGCTACACCTTC.

In its sample, this clone was seen a few times. The CDR3 loop is CASSYTYSAPEQFF. As DNA, the CDR3 is TGTGCCAGCAGTTACACCTACTCCGCCCCTGAGCAGTTCTTC. V and J are TRBV6-5 and TRBJ2-1; D call uncertain. The CDR3 has 14 amino acids. Trimming pared 2 bases from V and 9 bases from J, leaving 14 bases between. Germline V gene data show CDR1 as MNHEY and CDR2 as SVGAGI.

This chain connects TRBV6-5 to TRBJ2-2, with 9 positions matching TRBD1. After removal of 5 bases from V and 5 bases from J, the junction contained 6 bases not matched to a gene. This CDR3 contains 15 residues. Per germline, CDR1 MNHEY and CDR2 SVGAGI. The CDR3 coding sequence is TGTGCCAGCAGTCCACAGGGGGCAGGGACCGGGGAGCTGTTTTTT. Translation gives CASSPQGAGTGELFF.

The V call is TRBV6-1, the J call TRBJ1-5; TRBD1 agrees at 8 bases. This CDR3 spans 17 amino acids. V lost 0 bases, J lost 7 bases, and 11 bases stayed unmatched. The V gene's germline CDR1 is MNHNS and CDR2 SASEGT. CDR3 residues: CASSEALAGGRRQPQHF. CDR3 in DNA: TGTGCCAGCAGTGAAGCGCTGGCAGGGGGCAGGAGACAGCCCCAGCATTTT.

The CDR3 region is CASSPRGGGIMDGELFF. DNA for the CDR3: TGTGCCAGCTCACCTCGAGGTGGCGGGATCATGGACGGGGAGCTGTTTTTT. The rearrangement uses TRBV18 and TRBJ2-2; tentatively, D is TRBD2 (6 bases). Deletions cut 3 bases from V and 7 bases from J, with 21 bases between. There are 17 residues in the CDR3. Per germline, CDR1 KGHSH and CDR2 LQKENI.

The chain employs TRBV28 and TRBJ1-2; 8 bases agree with TRBD1. This CDR3 is built from 16 residues. The V gene's germline CDR1 is MDHEN and CDR2 SYDVKM. The ends lost 6 bases at V and 1 base at J; junction bases unmatched: 10. CDR3 DNA: TGTGCCAGCAGCCAGGGACAGGCAATCCTTAACTATGGCTACACCTTC. Translating it yields CASSQGQAILNYGYTF.

The rearrangement links TRBV15 to TRBJ2-5; D may be TRBD2 (6 bases). Germline lookup yields CDR1 LNHNV and CDR2 YYDKDF (reference sequence). Trimming stripped 0 bases from V and 4 bases from J, with 9 bases between. This CDR3 has 14 residues. This CDR3 is CATSRDRGRETQYF. Here the CDR3 DNA reads TGTGCCACCAGCAGAGATCGGGGGAGAGAGACCCAGTACTTC.